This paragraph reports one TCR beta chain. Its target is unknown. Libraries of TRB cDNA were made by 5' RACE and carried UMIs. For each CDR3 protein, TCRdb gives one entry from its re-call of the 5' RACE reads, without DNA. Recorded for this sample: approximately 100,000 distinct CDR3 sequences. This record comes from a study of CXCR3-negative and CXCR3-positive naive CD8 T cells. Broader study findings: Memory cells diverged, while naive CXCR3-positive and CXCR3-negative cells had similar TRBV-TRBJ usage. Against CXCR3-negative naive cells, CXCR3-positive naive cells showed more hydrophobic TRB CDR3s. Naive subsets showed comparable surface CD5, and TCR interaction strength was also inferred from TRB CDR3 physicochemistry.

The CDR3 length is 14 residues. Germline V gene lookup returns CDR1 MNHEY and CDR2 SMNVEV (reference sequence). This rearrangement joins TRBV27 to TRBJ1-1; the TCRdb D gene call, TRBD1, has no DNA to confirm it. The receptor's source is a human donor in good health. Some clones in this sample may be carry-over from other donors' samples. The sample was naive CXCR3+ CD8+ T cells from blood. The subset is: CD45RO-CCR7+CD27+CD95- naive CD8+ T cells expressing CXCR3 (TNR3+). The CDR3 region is CASSVQGAAHEAFF.